This T cell receptor beta chain is from a study of CD8 T cells in ankylosing spondylitis. Study-level findings and limits: Made up of eight highly homologous variants, a TCR beta motif appeared characteristic of ankylosing spondylitis blood. Clones linked to disease were reported to show significant enrichment in matched ankylosing spondylitis synovial fluid. Prior work had noted some motif variants in reactive arthritis blood and synovial fluid.

Preparation of TCR beta libraries was done by quantitative 5'-RACE with molecular barcodes. One entry per CDR3 protein, called by TCRdb with MiXCR from the 5' RACE reads. The sample records fewer than 550,000 distinct CDR3 sequences, about 5% being singletons. CDR1 and CDR2 from the germline V gene are SGHTA and FQGNSA. CDR3 length: 16 amino acids. Trimming stripped 0 bases from V and 0 bases from J, with 11 bases between. This clonotype was counted ten times or more. Its antigen is still unknown. What was sequenced was blood, either unsorted or a sorted T cell fraction (not recorded which). The J gene is TRBJ1-2, the V gene TRBV7-2; D is undetermined. This clonotype was sampled from a male donor with ankylosing spondylitis. CDR3 in amino acids: CASSLATSTANYGYTF. In DNA, the CDR3 is TGTGCCAGCAGCTTAGCGACGTCTACGGCTAACTATGGCTACACCTTC.